A single sample gave rise to the 5 T cell receptor beta chains below, sequenced in a study of CD8 T cells in Susac syndrome (dated by TCRdb to about 2019). Libraries were built with the immunoSEQ multiplex PCR assay. RNA was extracted using the RNeasy kit, and about 0.5 to 1 ug of the RNA was reverse transcribed with random hexamers. The raw public reads went through TCRdb reprocessing: fastp at Q25, MiXCR clone calling, in-frame beta chains kept. All rows with the same CDR3 protein become a single entry with the most common DNA and genes. A total of tens of thousands of distinct CDR3 sequences appear in this sample, 95% to 97% of them only once. The ten biggest clones cover more than 0.55% of the sample. The material sequenced was CD8+ T cells from PBMCs. The source is a human donor with Susac syndrome.

The gene calls are TRBV20-1 and TRBJ2-3, with D perhaps assigned TRBD1 or TRBD2 (5 bases each). Germline V gene sequence: CDR1 DFQATT, CDR2 SNEGSKA (reference sequence). V lost 6 bases and J 4 bases, leaving 14 bases between the germline ends. The CDR3 contains 13 residues. The CDR3 spells CSAGAGLADTQYF. CDR3 DNA sequence: TGCAGTGCGGGAGCAGGGCTGGCAGATACGCAGTATTTT.

The gene calls are TRBV2 and TRBJ2-1, with D possibly matching TRBD2 (5 bases). Trimming removed 7 bases from V and 2 bases from J, with 15 bases in between. Germline assignment: CDR1 SNHLY and CDR2 FYNNEI. The CDR3 totals 15 residues. CDR3 sequence reads: CASTEVDSAYNEQFF. CDR3 DNA sequence: TGTGCCAGCACCGAGGTGGACTCTGCCTACAATGAGCAGTTCTTC.

V is TRBV7-2 and J is TRBJ1-5; D is unresolved. Trimming took 0 bases from V and 6 from J, leaving 9 bases between them. The CDR3 runs 14 residues. Per the germline V gene, CDR1 is SGHTA and CDR2 is FQGNSA. The CDR3 sequence: CASSLANTGQPQHF. In DNA form, the CDR3 reads TGTGCCAGCAGCTTAGCTAACACCGGTCAGCCCCAGCATTTT.

This clonotype was seen a single time. The rearrangement joins TRBV5-1 to TRBJ1-1; no firm D call. The V gene lost 2 bases and the J gene lost 7 bases, with 9 bases spanning the gap. Germline-derived CDR1 and CDR2 are SGHRS and YFSETQ. This CDR3 is 12 amino acids long. Written as DNA, the CDR3 is TGCGCCAGCAGCTTAATGGGTCTTGAAGCTTTCTTT. Protein product: CASSLMGLEAFF.

This clonotype has only one observation. The chain links TRBV18 to TRBJ2-5; D not resolved. V lost 7 bases and J lost 6, with 12 bases in between. The CDR3 contains 12 residues. Looked up from germline, CDR1 is KGHSH and CDR2 is LQKENI. The CDR3 DNA reads as TGTGCCAGCTTTGGATGGGAAAAGACCCAGTACTTC. It translates to CASFGWEKTQYF.